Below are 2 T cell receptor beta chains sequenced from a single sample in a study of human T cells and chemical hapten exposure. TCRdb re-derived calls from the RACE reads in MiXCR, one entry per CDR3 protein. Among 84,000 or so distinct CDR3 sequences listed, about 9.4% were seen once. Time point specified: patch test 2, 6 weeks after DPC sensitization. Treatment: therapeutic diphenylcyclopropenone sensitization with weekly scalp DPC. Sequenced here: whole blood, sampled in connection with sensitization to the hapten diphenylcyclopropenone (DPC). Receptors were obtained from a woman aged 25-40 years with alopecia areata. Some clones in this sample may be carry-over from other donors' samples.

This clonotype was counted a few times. CDR3 coding DNA: TGCGCCAGCAGCTTCCTACAGGGGCAGAATGGCTACACCTTC. Residues: CASSFLQGQNGYTF. J is TRBJ1-2 and V is TRBV5-1, with 7 bases aligning to TRBD1. Per germline, CDR1 SGHRS and CDR2 YFSETQ. After removal of 2 bases from V and 6 bases from J, the junction contained 7 bases not matched to a gene. The CDR3 loop spans 14 amino acids.

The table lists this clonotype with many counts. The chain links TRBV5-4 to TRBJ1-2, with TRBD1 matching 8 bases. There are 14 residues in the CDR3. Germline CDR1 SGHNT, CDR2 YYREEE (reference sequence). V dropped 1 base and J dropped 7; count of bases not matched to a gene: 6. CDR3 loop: CASSLTGGSSGYTF. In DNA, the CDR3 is TGTGCCAGCAGCTTGACAGGGGGGTCGAGTGGCTACACCTTC. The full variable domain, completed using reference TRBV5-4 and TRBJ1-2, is ETGVTQSPTHLIKTRGQQVTLRCSSQSGHNTVSWYQQALGQGPQFIFQYYREEENGRGNFPPRFSGLQFPNYSSELNVNALELDDSALYLCASSLTGGSSGYTFGSGTRLTVV.